This T cell receptor beta chain was sequenced for a study of shared clonotypes between healthy human individuals. Overall study: Samples came from a couple of female and three male donors aged 18 to 49.

Study-level results: The study's rarefaction showed incomplete sorted-subset sequencing despite large depth.

The study ran the assay at deep level. TCRdb keeps only in-frame clones here, not all; method: immunoSEQ multiplex PCR. The table lists about 960,000 clones, about 80% of them singletons, with roughly 1.5% in the top ten. Concerning this clone itself: What it recognizes is unknown.

Germline V gene data show CDR1 as GTSNPN and CDR2 as SVGIG (reference sequence). J lost 0 bases, V lost 3 bases, and 8 bases had no gene match. This CDR3 has 15 residues. The source material was memory CD4+ T cells sorted from blood. This sample's subset: CD45RA-negative fraction. The chain combines TRBV30 with TRBJ2-7; 7 bases line up with TRBD1. The receptor comes from a man aged 18 to 35 in good health. CDR3 bases: TGTGCCTGGAGAAGAACCGGGACAGCCTCCTACGAGCAGTACTTC. Protein product: CAWRRTGTASYEQYF.